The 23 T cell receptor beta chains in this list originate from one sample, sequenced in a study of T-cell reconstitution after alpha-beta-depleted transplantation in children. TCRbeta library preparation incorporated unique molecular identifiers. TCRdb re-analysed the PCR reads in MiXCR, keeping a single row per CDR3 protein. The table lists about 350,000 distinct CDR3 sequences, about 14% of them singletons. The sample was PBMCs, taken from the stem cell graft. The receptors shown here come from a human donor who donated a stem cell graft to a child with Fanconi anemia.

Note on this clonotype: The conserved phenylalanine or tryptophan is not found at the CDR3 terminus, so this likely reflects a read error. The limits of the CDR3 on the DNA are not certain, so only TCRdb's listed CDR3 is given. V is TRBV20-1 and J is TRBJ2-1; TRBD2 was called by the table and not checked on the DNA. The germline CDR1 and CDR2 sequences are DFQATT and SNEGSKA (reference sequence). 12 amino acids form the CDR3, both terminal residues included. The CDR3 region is CSAGNYRAPWVV.

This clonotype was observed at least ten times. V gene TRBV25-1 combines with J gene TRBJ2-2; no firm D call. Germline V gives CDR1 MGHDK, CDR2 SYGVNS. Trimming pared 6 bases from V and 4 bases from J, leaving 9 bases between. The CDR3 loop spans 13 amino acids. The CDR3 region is CASSLGITGELFF. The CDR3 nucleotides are TGTGCCAGCAGCCTAGGGATCACCGGGGAGCTGTTTTTT.

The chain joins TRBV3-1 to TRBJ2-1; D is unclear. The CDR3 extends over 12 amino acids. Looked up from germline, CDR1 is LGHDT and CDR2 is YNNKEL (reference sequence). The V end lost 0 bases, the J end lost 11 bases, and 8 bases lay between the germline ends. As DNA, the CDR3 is TGTGCCAGCAGCCAAGATCACCCCCAGCAGTTCTTC. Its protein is CASSQDHPQQFF.

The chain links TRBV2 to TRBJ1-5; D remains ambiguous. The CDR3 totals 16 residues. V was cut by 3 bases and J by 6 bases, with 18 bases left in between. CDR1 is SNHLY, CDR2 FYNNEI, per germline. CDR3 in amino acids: CASSDMGSWEGQPQHF. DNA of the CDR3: TGTGCCAGCAGTGATATGGGCAGCTGGGAGGGTCAGCCCCAGCATTTT.

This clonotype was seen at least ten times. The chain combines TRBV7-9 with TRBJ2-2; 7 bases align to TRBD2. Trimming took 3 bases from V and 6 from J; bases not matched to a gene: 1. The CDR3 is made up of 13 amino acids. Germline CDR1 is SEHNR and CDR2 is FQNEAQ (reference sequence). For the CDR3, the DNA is TGTGCCAGCAGCTTCGGGGGGTCCGGGGAGCTGTTTTTT. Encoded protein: CASSFGGSGELFF.

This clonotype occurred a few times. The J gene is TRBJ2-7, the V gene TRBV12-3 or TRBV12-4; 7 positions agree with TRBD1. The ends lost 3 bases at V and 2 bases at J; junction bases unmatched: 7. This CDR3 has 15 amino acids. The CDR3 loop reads CASSFRDSPPYEQYV. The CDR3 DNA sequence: TGTGCCAGCAGTTTCCGGGACAGTCCGCCCTACGAGCAGTACGTC.

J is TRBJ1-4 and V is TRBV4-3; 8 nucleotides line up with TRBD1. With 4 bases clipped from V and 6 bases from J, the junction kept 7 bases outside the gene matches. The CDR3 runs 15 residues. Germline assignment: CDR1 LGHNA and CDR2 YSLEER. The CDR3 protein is CASSLDRVGDEKLFF. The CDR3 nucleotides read TGCGCCAGCAGCCTGGACAGGGTGGGTGATGAAAAACTGTTTTTT.

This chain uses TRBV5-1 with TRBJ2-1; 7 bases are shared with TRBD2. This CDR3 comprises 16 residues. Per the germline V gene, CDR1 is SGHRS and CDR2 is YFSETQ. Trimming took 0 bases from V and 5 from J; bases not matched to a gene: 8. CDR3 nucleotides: TGCGCCAGCAGCTTGGCTGTCGGGGGGAGGGACAATGAGCAGTTCTTC. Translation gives CASSLAVGGRDNEQFF. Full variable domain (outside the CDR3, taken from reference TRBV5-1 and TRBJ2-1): KAGVTQTPRYLIKTRGQQVTLSCSPISGHRSVSWYQQTPGQGLQFLFEYFSETQRNKGNFPGRFSGRQFSNSRSEMNVSTLELGDSALYLCASSLAVGGRDNEQFFGPGTRLTVL.

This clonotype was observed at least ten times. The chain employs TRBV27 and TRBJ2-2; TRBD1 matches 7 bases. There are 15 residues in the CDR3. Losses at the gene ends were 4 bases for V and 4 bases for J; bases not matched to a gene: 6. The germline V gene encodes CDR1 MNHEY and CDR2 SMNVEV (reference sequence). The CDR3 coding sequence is TGTGCCAGCAGTTCCTTCAACAGGGGCACCGGGGAGCTGTTTTTT. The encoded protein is CASSSFNRGTGELFF.

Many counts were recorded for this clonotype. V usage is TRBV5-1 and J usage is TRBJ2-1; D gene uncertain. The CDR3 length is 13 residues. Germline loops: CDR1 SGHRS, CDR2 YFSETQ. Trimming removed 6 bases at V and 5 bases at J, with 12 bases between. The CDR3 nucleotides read TGCGCCAGCACCCTGGGCCAGAACAATGAGCAGTTCTTC. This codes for CASTLGQNNEQFF.

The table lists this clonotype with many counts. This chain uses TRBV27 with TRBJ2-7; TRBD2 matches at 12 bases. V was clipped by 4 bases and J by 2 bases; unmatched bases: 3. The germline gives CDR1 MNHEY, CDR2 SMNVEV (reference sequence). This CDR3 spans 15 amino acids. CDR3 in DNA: TGTGCCAGCAGTTCAGGACTAGCGGGGACCTACGAGCAGTACTTC. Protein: CASSSGLAGTYEQYF.

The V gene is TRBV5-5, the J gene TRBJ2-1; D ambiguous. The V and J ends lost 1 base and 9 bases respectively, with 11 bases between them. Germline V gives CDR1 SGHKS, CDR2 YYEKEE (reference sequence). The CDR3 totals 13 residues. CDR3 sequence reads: CASSLRPGGEQFF. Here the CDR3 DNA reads TGTGCCAGCAGCTTGCGGCCCGGCGGTGAGCAGTTCTTC.

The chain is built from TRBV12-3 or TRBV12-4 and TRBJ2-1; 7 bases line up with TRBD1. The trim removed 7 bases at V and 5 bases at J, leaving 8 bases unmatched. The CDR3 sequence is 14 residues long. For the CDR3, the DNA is TGTGCCAGCAACAGGGGCAAAGAACACAATGAGCAGTTCTTC. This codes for CASNRGKEHNEQFF.

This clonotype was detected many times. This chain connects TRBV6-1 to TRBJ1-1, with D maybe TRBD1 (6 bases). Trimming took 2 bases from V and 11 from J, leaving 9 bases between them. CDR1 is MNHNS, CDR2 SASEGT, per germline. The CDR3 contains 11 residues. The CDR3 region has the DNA TGTGCCAGCAGTGAACAGGGGCGGGCTTTCTTT. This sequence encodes CASSEQGRAFF.

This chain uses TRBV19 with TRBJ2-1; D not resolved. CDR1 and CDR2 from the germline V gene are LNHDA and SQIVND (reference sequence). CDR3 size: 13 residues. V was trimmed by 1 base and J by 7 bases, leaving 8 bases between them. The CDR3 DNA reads TGTGCCAGTAGTATAGCACGAACGAATGAGCAGTTCTTC. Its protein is CASSIARTNEQFF.

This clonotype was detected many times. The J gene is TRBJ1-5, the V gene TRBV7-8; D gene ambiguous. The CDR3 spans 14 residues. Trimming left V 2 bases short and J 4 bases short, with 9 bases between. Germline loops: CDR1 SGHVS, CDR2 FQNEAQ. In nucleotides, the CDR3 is TGTGCCAGCAGCTTAAGTTCTGAAAATCAGCCCCAGCATTTT. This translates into CASSLSSENQPQHF.

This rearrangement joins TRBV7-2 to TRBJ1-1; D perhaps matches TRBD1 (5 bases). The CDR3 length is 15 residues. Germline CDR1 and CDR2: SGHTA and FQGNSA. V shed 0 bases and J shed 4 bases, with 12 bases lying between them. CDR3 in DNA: TGTGCCAGCAGCTTAGCGTTGGGACTCGGCACTGAAGCTTTCTTT. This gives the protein CASSLALGLGTEAFF.

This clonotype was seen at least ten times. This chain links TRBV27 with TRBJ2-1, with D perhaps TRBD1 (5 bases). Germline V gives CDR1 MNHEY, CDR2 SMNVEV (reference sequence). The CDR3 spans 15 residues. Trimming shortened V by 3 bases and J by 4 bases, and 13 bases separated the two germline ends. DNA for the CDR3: TGTGCCAGCAGTTTGAGGCAGGGCCCTTACAATGAGCAGTTCTTC. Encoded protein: CASSLRQGPYNEQFF.

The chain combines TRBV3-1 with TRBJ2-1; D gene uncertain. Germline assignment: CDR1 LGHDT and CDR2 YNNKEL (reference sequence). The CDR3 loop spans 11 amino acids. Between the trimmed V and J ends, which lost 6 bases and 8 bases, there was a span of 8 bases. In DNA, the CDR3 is TGTGCCAGCAGGAGAAGCGATGAGCAGTTCTTC. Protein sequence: CASRRSDEQFF.

CDR3 sequence: CASSFVSYRDRVRVSNQPQHF. CDR3 bases: TGTGCCAGCAGTTTTGTCTCGTACCGGGACAGGGTTAGGGTGAGCAATCAGCCCCAGCATTTT. This chain connects TRBV12-3 or TRBV12-4 to TRBJ1-5, with 9 bases aligning to TRBD1. The CDR3 has 21 residues. The J segment lost 1 base and the V segment lost 3 bases, leaving 19 bases of the junction unmatched.

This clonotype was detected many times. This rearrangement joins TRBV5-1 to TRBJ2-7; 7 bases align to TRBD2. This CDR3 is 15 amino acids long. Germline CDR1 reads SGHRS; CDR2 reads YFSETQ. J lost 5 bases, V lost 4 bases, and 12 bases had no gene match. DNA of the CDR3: TGCGCCAGCAGCCGAACAATGACTAGCACCCACGAGCAGTACTTC. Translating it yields CASSRTMTSTHEQYF.

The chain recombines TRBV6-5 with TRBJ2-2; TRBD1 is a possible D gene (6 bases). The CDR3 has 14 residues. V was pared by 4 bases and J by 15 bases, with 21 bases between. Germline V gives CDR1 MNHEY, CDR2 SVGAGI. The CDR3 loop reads CASSWDLQGRGMFF. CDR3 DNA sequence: TGTGCCAGCAGTTGGGATCTCCAAGGCAGGGGCATGTTTTTT.

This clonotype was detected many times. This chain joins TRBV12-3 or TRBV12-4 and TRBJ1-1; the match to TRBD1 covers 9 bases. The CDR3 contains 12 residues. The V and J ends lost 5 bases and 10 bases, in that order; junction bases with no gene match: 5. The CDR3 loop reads CASSVGTGRAFF. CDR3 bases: TGTGCCAGCAGTGTTGGGACAGGGAGAGCTTTCTTT.